Below are 19 T cell receptor beta chains sequenced from a single sample in a study of kidney transplant recipient with SARS-CoV-2 infection. One entry per CDR3 protein, called by TCRdb with MiXCR from the reads. The sample holds 200,000 to 300,000 distinct CDR3 sequences, more than 25% seen once. Sequences were derived from a blood sample, sampled at baseline and around day 110 from a kidney transplant recipient. These receptors originate from a male patient aged 30 to 39 who had COVID-19 and was a kidney transplant recipient. Some T cells may have originated in the graft donor.

In regard to this clonotype: A much larger clonotype is one base distant, so this may be a read error. The V gene is TRBV10-2, the J gene TRBJ2-2; 14 bases fit TRBD2. The germline V gene has CDR1 WSHSY and CDR2 SAAADI. This CDR3 spans 15 amino acids. The CDR3 DNA is TGCGCCAGCAAGGGACTAGCGGGAGATTCTGGGGAGCCGTTTTTT. Translating it yields CASKGLAGDSGEPFF.

This clonotype was recorded at least ten times. V is TRBV3-1 and J is TRBJ1-6, with D hard to call. The V and J ends lost 0 bases and 14 bases respectively, with 14 bases between them. This CDR3 region has 14 residues. Looked up from germline, CDR1 is LGHDT and CDR2 is YNNKEL (reference sequence). DNA of the CDR3: TGTGCCAGCAGCCAAGATCGGGGATCATCAACCCTCCACTTT. Translated, it gives CASSQDRGSSTLHF.

Note on this clonotype: This may come from a read error, since a much larger clone is one base off. J is TRBJ1-1 and V is TRBV6-6; D is perhaps TRBD1 (6 bases). V was pared by 8 bases and J by 4 bases, with 17 bases between. CDR3 length: 14 residues. Germline V lookup: CDR1 MNHNY, CDR2 SVGAGI (reference sequence). In nucleotides, the CDR3 is TGTGCCAGCGAGGGGGGCTCGGAGAGCACTGAAGCTTTCTTT. The encoded protein is CASEGGSESTEAFF.

Concerning this clonotype: This may stem from a read error, because a much larger clone lies one nucleotide away. The chain uses TRBV10-2 and TRBJ2-7; perhaps D is TRBD1 or TRBD2 (6 bases each). The germline CDR1 and CDR2 sequences are WSHSY and SAAADI. The CDR3 extends over 15 amino acids. With 0 bases removed from V and 6 bases from J, the gap between germline ends came to 15 bases. This chain's CDR3 is CASSESRLGGGEQYF. Written as DNA, the CDR3 is TGCGCCAGCAGTGAGTCAAGGCTCGGAGGGGGCGAGCAGTACTTC.

As regards this clonotype: Since a much larger clone is just one base distant, this may be a read error. This sequence joins TRBV8-2 and TRBJ2-6. TRBV8-2 is a pseudogene locus. There are 17 residues in the CDR3. The CDR3 protein is CGTTLRITQSRADVLTF. The CDR3 nucleotides are TGTGGCACCACCTTGAGGATAACACAAAGTCGGGCCGACGTCCTGACTTTC.

The table lists this clonotype with a few counts. Given a much more abundant clone one base away, this may be a read error. The CDR3 bases are TGTGCCAGCAGCAAACTAGCGGGAGTAGTCAGTGGCGAGCAGTACTTC. Protein product: CASSKLAGVVSGEQYF. The genes are TRBV14 and TRBJ2-7; 11 bases match TRBD2. Germline CDR1 reads SGHDN; CDR2 reads FVKESK. CDR3 length: 16 residues. V trimming: 5 bases; J trimming: 6 bases; junction bases outside the gene matches: 12.

Worth noting for this clonotype: A read error is possible here, since a much larger clone lies one base away. The chain couples TRBV7-9 to TRBJ2-2; D is ambiguous. V was cut by 4 bases and J by 6 bases, with 12 bases left in between. CDR1 and CDR2 from the germline V gene are SEHNR and FQNEAQ (reference sequence). This CDR3 has 14 residues. CDR3 in DNA: TGTGCCAGCAGCTCAGGCCCCGGCGCCGGGGAGCTGTTTTTT. Translated: CASSSGPGAGELFF.

This clonotype was seen repeatedly, ten times or more. The chain carries TRBV12-3 or TRBV12-4 and TRBJ1-2; D may be TRBD1 (5 bases). The V end was cut by 6 bases, the J end by 4 bases, with 15 bases between. The CDR3 consists of 14 residues. The CDR3, as DNA: TGTGCCAGCAGGGGAGGGGCGGAGAGCTATGGCTACACCTTC. The encoded protein is CASRGGAESYGYTF.

This clonotype was seen many times. J is TRBJ2-7 and V is TRBV4-1; D assignment may be TRBD1 or TRBD2 (5 bases each). V lost 6 bases, J lost 4 bases, and 10 bases lay in between. Germline CDR1 reads MGHRA; CDR2 reads YSYEKL. This CDR3 region has 12 residues. Here the CDR3 DNA reads TGCGCCAGCAGTGGGGGTCGGTACGAGCAGTACTTC. As protein: CASSGGRYEQYF.

This clonotype was found once. This may arise from a read error, as a much more abundant clone is one base away. The chain couples TRBV6-5 to TRBJ1-2; D is unclear. V lost 5 bases to trimming and J lost 4 bases, with 23 bases between them. The CDR3 loop spans 17 amino acids. CDR1 and CDR2 from the germline V gene are MNHEY and SVGAGI. In nucleotides, the CDR3 is TGTGCCAGCAGTATTGGAACCTCTATGCGAAAGGCCTATGGCTACACCTTC. Protein sequence: CASSIGTSMRKAYGYTF.

Points on this clonotype: This sequence may be a read error, since a much larger clone differs from it by one base. This chain links TRBV10-3 with TRBJ2-5; 11 bases are a match to TRBD2. CDR1 is ENHRY and CDR2 is SYGVKD in the germline V gene. The CDR3 contains 18 residues. Trimming removed 2 bases from V and 7 bases from J; junction bases left unmatched: 15. The CDR3 reads CAISEGRTSGPFGGTQYF. CDR3 DNA: TGTGCCATCAGTGAGGGAAGGACTAGCGGGCCTTTTGGGGGGACCCAGTACTTC.

This clonotype was seen ten or more times. CDR3 sequence reads: CASSQVGVRETGYTF. The CDR3 DNA reads TGTGCCAGCAGCCAAGTCGGCGTCAGGGAGACCGGCTACACCTTC. V gene TRBV3-1 combines with J gene TRBJ1-2; the D gene is possibly TRBD1 (5 bases). V lost 1 base, J lost 8 bases, and 17 bases lay in between. This CDR3 comprises 15 residues. The germline V gene has CDR1 LGHDT and CDR2 YNNKEL (reference sequence).

The table lists this clonotype with many counts. The V and J genes are TRBV7-3 and TRBJ1-1; D is undetermined. CDR1 is SGHTA, CDR2 FQGTGA, per germline. Between the trimmed V and J ends, which lost 4 bases and 0 bases, there was a span of 6 bases. This CDR3 is 13 amino acids long. As DNA, the CDR3 is TGTGCCAGCAGCTCCACCCTGAACACTGAAGCTTTCTTT. Translated: CASSSTLNTEAFF.

About this clonotype itself: A far larger clone is just one base off, so this is likely a read error. The chain employs TRBV6-5 and TRBJ2-7; 9 bases map to TRBD2. This CDR3 is 13 amino acids long. Germline lookup yields CDR1 MNHEY and CDR2 SVGAGI. The CDR3, as DNA: TGTGCCAGCAGTTTAGCGGGAGCCTACGAGCAGCACTTC. It encodes CASSLAGAYEQHF.

This clonotype was seen at least ten times. The gene calls are TRBV5-4 and TRBJ2-7; 10 bases map to TRBD1. The ends lost 3 bases at V and 7 bases at J; junction bases unmatched: 4. Germline V CDR1 and CDR2: SGHNT, YYREEE (reference sequence). This CDR3 comprises 13 residues. The CDR3 bases are TGTGCCAGCAGCTCGACAGGGGGCCGTGAGCAGTACTTC. Encoded protein: CASSSTGGREQYF.

This clonotype appeared many times. This chain joins TRBV7-6 and TRBJ1-2, with a possible D match to TRBD1 (6 bases). CDR3 length: 14 amino acids. Trimming took 2 bases from V and 6 from J, leaving 13 bases between them. Germline V gene sequence: CDR1 SGHVS, CDR2 FNYEAQ. CDR3 amino acids: CASSLRRGRHGYTF. The CDR3 bases are TGTGCCAGCAGCTTAAGGCGGGGGCGGCATGGCTACACCTTC.

With respect to this clonotype: A single base separates this from a much larger clone, so it may be a read error. This likely comes from a read error, as the CDR3 has no conserved phenylalanine or tryptophan at its end. This sequence joins TRBV5-1 and TRBJ1-2; no reliable D call. V lost 7 bases, J lost 4 bases, and 23 bases lay in between. This CDR3 comprises 16 residues. In germline, CDR1 is SGHRS, CDR2 YFSETQ. The CDR3, as DNA: TGCGCCAGCTTACATCTATCGGTTCGAAAGACCTATGGCTACACCTTA. It is translated as CASLHLSVRKTYGYTL.

As concerns this clonotype: A much larger clone sits a single nucleotide away, making a read error possible. This chain connects TRBV12-2 to TRBJ1-2. TRBV12-2 constitutes a pseudogene. The CDR3 spans 17 residues. In DNA form, the CDR3 reads TGTGCAAATCGCCCGGTGACGACTCCACGAAAGACCTATGGCTACACCTTC. It specifies CANRPVTTPRKTYGYTF.

Turning to this clonotype: This could be a read error, since a much larger clone is one nucleotide away. The chain is built from TRBV5-6 and TRBJ2-5; D gene uncertain. The end of the DNA aligns better with TRBJ2-7, so the J call may be wrong. This CDR3 has 12 amino acids. CDR1 is SGHDT, CDR2 YYEEEE, per germline. The CDR3 bases are TGTGCCAGCGGCAAGGATCTAAGCGAGCAGTACTTC. Protein product: CASGKDLSEQYF.